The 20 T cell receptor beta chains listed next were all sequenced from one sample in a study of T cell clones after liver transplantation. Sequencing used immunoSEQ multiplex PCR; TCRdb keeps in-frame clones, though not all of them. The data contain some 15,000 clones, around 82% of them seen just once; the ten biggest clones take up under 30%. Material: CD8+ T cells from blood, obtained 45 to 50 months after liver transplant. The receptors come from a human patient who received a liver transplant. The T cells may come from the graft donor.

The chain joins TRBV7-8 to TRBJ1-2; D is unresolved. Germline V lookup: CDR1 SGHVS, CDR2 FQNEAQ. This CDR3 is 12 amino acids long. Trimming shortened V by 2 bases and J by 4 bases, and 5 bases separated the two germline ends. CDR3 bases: TGTGCCAGCAGCTTATCTGGCTATGGCTACACCTTC. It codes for CASSLSGYGYTF.

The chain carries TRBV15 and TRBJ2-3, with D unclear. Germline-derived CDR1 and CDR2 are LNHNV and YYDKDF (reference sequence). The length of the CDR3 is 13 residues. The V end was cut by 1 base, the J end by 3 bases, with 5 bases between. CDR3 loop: CATSRVVTDTQYF. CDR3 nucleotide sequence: TGTGCCACCAGCAGAGTAGTGACAGATACGCAGTATTTT.

The CDR3 DNA reads as TGTGCCAGCAGTACCCCGGGACAGACCTACCATAATGAAAAACTGTTTTTT. Translation: CASSTPGQTYHNEKLFF. The chain recombines TRBV28 with TRBJ1-4; 7 positions match TRBD1. Germline V gives CDR1 MDHEN, CDR2 SYDVKM. V lost 5 bases, J lost 4 bases, and 13 bases stayed unmatched. This CDR3 has 17 residues.

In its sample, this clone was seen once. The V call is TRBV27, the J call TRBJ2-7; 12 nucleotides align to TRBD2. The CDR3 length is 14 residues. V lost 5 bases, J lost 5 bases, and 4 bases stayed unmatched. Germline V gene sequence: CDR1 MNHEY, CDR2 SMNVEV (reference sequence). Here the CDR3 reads CASSLRTSGDEQYF. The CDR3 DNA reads TGTGCCAGCAGTCTCCGGACTAGCGGGGACGAGCAGTACTTC.

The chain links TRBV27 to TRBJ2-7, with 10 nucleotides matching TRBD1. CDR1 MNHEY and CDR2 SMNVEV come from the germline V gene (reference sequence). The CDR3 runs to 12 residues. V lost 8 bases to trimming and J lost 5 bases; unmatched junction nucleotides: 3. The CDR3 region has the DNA TGTGCCAGCTCGGGACAGGGGAACGAGCAGTACTTC. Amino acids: CASSGQGNEQYF.

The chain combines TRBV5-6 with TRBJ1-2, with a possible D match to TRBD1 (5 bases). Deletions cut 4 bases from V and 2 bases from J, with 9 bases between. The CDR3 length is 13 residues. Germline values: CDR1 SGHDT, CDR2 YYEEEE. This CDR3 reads CASSLTANYGYTF. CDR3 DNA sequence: TGTGCCAGCAGCCTGACAGCGAACTATGGCTACACCTTC. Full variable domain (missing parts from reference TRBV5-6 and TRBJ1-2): DAGVTQSPTHLIKTRGQQVTLRCSPKSGHDTVSWYQQALGQGPQFIFQYYEEEERQRGNFPDRFSGHQFPNYSSELNVNALLLGDSALYLCASSLTANYGYTFGSGTRLTVV.

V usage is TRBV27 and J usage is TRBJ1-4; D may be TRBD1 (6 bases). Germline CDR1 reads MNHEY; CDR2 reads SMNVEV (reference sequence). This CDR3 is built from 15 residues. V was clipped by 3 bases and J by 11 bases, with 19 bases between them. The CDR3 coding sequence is TGTGCCAGCAGTTTTGATCCCCAGGGTACAGGGAAACTGTTTTTT. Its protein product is CASSFDPQGTGKLFF. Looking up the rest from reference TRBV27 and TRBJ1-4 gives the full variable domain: EAQVTQNPRYLITVTGKKLTVTCSQNMNHEYMSWYRQDPGLGLRQIYYSMNVEVTDKGDVPEGYKVSRKEKRNFPLILESPSPNQTSLYFCASSFDPQGTGKLFFGSGTQLSVL.

As DNA, the CDR3 is TGTGCCATCAGTGAAGAATACAAAAACATTCAGTACTTC. Encoded protein: CAISEEYKNIQYF. The chain carries TRBV10-3 and TRBJ2-4; D is unresolved. Per germline, CDR1 ENHRY and CDR2 SYGVKD. The V end lost 3 bases, the J end lost 3 bases, and 6 bases lay between the germline ends. CDR3 length: 13 amino acids.

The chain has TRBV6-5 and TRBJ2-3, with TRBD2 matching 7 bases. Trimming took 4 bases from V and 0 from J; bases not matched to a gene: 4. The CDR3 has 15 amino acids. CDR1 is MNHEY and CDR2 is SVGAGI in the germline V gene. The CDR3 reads CASSLWEGSTDTQYF. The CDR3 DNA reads TGTGCCAGCAGTTTATGGGAGGGGAGCACAGATACGCAGTATTTT.

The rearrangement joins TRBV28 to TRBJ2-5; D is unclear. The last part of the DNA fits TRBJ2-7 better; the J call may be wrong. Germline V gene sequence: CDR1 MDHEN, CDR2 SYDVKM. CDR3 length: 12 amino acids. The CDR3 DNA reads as TGTGCCAGCAGTTCTTATTGGGTCGAGCAGTACTTC. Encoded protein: CASSSYWVEQYF.

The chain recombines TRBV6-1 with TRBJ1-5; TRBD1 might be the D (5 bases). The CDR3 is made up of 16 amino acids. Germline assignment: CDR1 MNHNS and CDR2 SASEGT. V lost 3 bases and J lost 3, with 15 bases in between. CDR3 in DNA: TGTGCCAGCAGTGAGTCCGGGACGGGGTACAATCAGCCCCAGCATTTT. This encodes CASSESGTGYNQPQHF.

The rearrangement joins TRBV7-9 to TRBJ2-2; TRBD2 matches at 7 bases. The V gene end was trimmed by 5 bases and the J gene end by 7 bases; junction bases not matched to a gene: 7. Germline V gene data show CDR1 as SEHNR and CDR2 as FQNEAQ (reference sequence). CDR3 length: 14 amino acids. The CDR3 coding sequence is TGTGCCAGCAGCCCCGGCCGGGAGGTCGGGGAGCTGTTTTTT. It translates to CASSPGREVGELFF.

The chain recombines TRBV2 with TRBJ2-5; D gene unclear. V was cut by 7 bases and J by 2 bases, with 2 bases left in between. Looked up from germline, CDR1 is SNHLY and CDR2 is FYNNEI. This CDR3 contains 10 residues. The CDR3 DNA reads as TGTGCCAGCATTCAAGAGACCCAGTACTTC. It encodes CASIQETQYF.

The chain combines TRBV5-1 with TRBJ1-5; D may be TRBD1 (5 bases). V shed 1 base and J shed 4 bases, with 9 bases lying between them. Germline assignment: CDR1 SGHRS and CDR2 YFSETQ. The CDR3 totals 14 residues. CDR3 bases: TGCGCCAGCAGCTTGTGGGGGGAAAATCAGCCCCAGCATTTT. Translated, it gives CASSLWGENQPQHF.

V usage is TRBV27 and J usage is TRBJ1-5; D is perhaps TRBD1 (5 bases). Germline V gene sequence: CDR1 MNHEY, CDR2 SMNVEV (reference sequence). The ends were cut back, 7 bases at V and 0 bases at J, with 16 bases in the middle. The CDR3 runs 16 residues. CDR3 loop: CASTSRGSGSNQPQHF. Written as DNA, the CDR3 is TGTGCCAGCACCTCGAGGGGAAGCGGTAGCAATCAGCCCCAGCATTTT.

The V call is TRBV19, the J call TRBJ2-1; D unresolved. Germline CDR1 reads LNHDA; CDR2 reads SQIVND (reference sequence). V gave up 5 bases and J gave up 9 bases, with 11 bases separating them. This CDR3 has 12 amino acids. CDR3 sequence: CASSLSEGEQFF. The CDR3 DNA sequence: TGTGCCAGTAGTTTGTCCGAAGGTGAGCAGTTCTTC.

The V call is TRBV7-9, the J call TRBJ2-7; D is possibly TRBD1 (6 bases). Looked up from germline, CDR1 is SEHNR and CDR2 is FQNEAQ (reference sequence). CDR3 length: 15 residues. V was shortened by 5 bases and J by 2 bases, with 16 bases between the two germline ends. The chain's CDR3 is CASSGQTARPYEQYF. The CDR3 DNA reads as TGTGCCAGCAGCGGACAGACAGCTCGACCCTACGAGCAGTACTTC.

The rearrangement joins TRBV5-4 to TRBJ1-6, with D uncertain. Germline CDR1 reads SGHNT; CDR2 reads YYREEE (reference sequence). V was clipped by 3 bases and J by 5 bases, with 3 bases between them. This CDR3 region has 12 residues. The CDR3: CASSSDNSPLHF. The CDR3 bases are TGTGCCAGCAGCTCAGATAATTCACCCCTCCACTTT.

CDR3 DNA: TGTGCCAGCAGCCGAGACGGGGGCTACGAGCAGTACTTC. Protein product: CASSRDGGYEQYF. This chain connects TRBV7-9 to TRBJ2-7; a weak D match, TRBD2 (6 bases). From germline, CDR1 is SEHNR and CDR2 FQNEAQ (reference sequence). The germline V and J ends were trimmed by 5 bases and 3 bases, with 11 bases remaining between them. This CDR3 spans 13 amino acids.

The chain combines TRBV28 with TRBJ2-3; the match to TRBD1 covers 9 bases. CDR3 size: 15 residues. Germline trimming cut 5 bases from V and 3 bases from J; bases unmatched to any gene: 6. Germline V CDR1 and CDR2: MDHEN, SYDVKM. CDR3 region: CASSLGTGHTDTQYF. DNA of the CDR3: TGTGCCAGCAGTCTCGGGACAGGGCATACAGATACGCAGTATTTT.